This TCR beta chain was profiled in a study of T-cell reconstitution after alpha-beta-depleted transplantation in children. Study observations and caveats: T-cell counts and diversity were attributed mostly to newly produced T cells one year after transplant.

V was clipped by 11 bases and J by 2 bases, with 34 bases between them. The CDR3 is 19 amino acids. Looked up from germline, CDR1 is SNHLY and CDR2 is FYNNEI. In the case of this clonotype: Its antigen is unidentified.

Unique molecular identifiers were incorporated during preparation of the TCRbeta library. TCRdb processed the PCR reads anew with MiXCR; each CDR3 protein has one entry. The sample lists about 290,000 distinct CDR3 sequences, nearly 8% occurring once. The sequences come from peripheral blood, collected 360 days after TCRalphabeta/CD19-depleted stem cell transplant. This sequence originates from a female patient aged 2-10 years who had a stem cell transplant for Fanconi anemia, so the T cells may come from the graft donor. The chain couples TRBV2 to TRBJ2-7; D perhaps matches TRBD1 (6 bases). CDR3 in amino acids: CAFSLVGAQGRFQAYEQYF. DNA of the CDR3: TGTGCCTTCAGTTTGGTGGGGGCCCAGGGAAGGTTTCAAGCCTACGAGCAGTACTTC.